The 32 T cell receptor beta chains given below trace back to one sample, sequenced in a study of response to subunit inactivated influenza vaccine. TCRdb processed the RT-PCR reads anew with MiXCR; each CDR3 protein has one entry. The sample includes fewer than 700,000 distinct CDR3 sequences, 13% seen only once; the top ten take less than 15%. Material: PBMCs from blood, obtained roughly 45 days after vaccination. Source of these receptors: a man aged 45-65 years who received an inactivated influenza vaccine.

There are a few counts of this clonotype. The gene calls are TRBV12-3 or TRBV12-4 and TRBJ2-1; 9 bases are shared with TRBD2. This CDR3 has 14 residues. Unmatched junction bases numbered 10, after V lost 4 bases and J lost 12 bases. CDR3 DNA: TGTGCCAGCAGTTACTTAGCGGGGGCGAGGTCGCAGTTCTTC. Its translation is CASSYLAGARSQFF.

The V call is TRBV6-1, the J call TRBJ2-7; the D gene is possibly TRBD1 (6 bases). This CDR3 has 16 amino acids. CDR1 is MNHNS and CDR2 is SASEGT in the germline V gene. V lost 6 bases to trimming and J lost 6 bases, with 24 bases between them. CDR3 region: CASSRKLLGQSFEQYF. The CDR3 region has the DNA TGTGCCAGCAGCCGGAAGCTTTTGGGACAATCATTCGAGCAGTACTTC.

The rearrangement links TRBV29-1 to TRBJ1-4, with TRBD1 matching 7 bases. J lost 8 bases, V lost 7 bases, and 10 bases had no gene match. The CDR3 loop spans 13 amino acids. The germline V gene encodes CDR1 SQVTM and CDR2 ANQGSEA. CDR3 residues: CSAGDSPGEKLFF. CDR3 DNA sequence: TGCAGCGCCGGGGACAGCCCAGGGGAAAAACTGTTTTTT.

The table lists this clonotype with a few counts. Written as DNA, the CDR3 is TGTGCCACCAGCAACCCCGGACAGGCCTACGAGCAGTACTTC. The encoded protein is CATSNPGQAYEQYF. The chain carries TRBV15 and TRBJ2-7, with TRBD1 identical over 7 bases. Germline loops: CDR1 LNHNV, CDR2 YYDKDF (reference sequence). The CDR3 totals 14 residues. J was trimmed by 2 bases and V by 4 bases; bases with no gene match: 5. Looking up the rest from reference TRBV15 and TRBJ2-7 gives the full variable domain: DAMVIQNPRYQVTQFGKPVTLSCSQTLNHNVMYWYQQKSSQAPKLLFHYYDKDFNNEADTPDNFQSRRPNTSFCFLDIRSPGLGDTAMYLCATSNPGQAYEQYFGPGTRLTVT.

This clonotype was counted only a few times. This chain uses TRBV29-1 with TRBJ2-5; TRBD2 matches 9 bases. The CDR3 runs to 14 residues. Germline lookup yields CDR1 SQVTM and CDR2 ANQGSEA. V lost 2 bases to trimming and J lost 4 bases; unmatched junction nucleotides: 5. CDR3 coding DNA: TGCAGCGTTGAACAGCGGGGGGTAGGAGAGACCCAGTACTTC. Its translation is CSVEQRGVGETQYF.

This clonotype was found a few times. This chain uses TRBV24-1 with TRBJ2-1; 7 bases fit TRBD2. The CDR3 contains 17 residues. Germline CDR1 is KGHDR and CDR2 is SFDVKD. Unmatched junction bases numbered 8, after V lost 0 bases and J lost 4 bases. Written as DNA, the CDR3 is TGTGCCACCAGTGATTTGATGTGGGAGGGCCATTACAATGAGCAGTTCTTC. It codes for CATSDLMWEGHYNEQFF.

This clonotype has ten or more counts. The chain combines TRBV12-3 or TRBV12-4 with TRBJ2-3; D might be TRBD2 (5 bases). The V and J ends lost 8 bases and 3 bases respectively, with 18 bases between them. The CDR3 has 15 residues. The CDR3 spells CASLTPGFGTDTQYF. As DNA, the CDR3 is TGTGCCAGCCTTACCCCGGGATTCGGGACAGATACGCAGTATTTT.

The table lists this clonotype with a few counts. The CDR3 here is CSAHTGLAGGPRTYNEQFF. The CDR3 DNA sequence: TGCAGTGCCCACACCGGACTAGCGGGAGGGCCGAGGACCTACAATGAGCAGTTCTTC. The chain couples TRBV20-1 to TRBJ2-1; 15 bases agree with TRBD2. V lost 6 bases to trimming and J lost 2 bases; unmatched junction nucleotides: 14. The germline gives CDR1 DFQATT, CDR2 SNEGSKA (reference sequence). The CDR3 sequence is 19 residues long.

This CDR3 reads CASSLTSSGELFF. The CDR3, as DNA: TGTGCCAGCAGCTTAACTAGTTCCGGGGAGCTGTTTTTT. The chain is built from TRBV7-9 and TRBJ2-2; possibly TRBD2 for D (5 bases). V lost 2 bases to trimming and J lost 6 bases, with 7 bases between them. CDR1 and CDR2 (germline): SEHNR, FQNEAQ (reference sequence). This CDR3 is 13 amino acids long.

This clonotype has only a few counts. V and J are TRBV20-1 and TRBJ2-2; D gene unclear. Trimming shortened V by 1 base and J by 1 base, and 13 bases separated the two germline ends. The CDR3 consists of 16 residues. Germline CDR1 and CDR2: DFQATT and SNEGSKA (reference sequence). The CDR3 sequence is CSARGFSGRNTGELFF. The CDR3 DNA follows: TGCAGTGCTAGAGGATTCTCTGGTAGGAACACCGGGGAGCTGTTTTTT.

This clonotype was picked up one time. The rearrangement uses TRBV24-1 and TRBJ2-7; D ambiguous. CDR3 length equals 13 residues. V gave up 3 bases and J gave up 3 bases, with 8 bases separating them. In germline, CDR1 is KGHDR, CDR2 SFDVKD. The chain's CDR3 is CATSDRSSYEQYF. The CDR3 coding sequence is TGTGCCACCAGTGATCGGTCAAGCTACGAGCAGTACTTC.

The V and J genes are TRBV28 and TRBJ2-3; 7 bases agree with TRBD1. Germline values: CDR1 MDHEN, CDR2 SYDVKM. V shed 4 bases, J shed 1 base, and the junction held 5 bases outside the gene matches. This CDR3 spans 15 amino acids. The chain's CDR3 is CASSSLQGRTDTQYF. The CDR3 bases are TGTGCCAGCAGTTCCTTACAGGGGCGCACAGATACGCAGTATTTT.

The chain has TRBV6-5 and TRBJ1-4, with 9 nucleotides matching TRBD1. The V segment lost 3 bases and the J segment 8 bases; nucleotides outside the gene matches: 7. This CDR3 contains 15 residues. CDR1 MNHEY and CDR2 SVGAGI come from the germline V gene. The CDR3 DNA reads TGTGCCAGCAGTTATGTACAGGGGGCGAGGGAAAAACTGTTTTTT. This gives the protein CASSYVQGAREKLFF.

The sample holds many counts of this clonotype. V is TRBV7-2 and J is TRBJ1-2; unclear D gene. Germline V lookup: CDR1 SGHTA, CDR2 FQGNSA. The CDR3 spans 16 residues. Trimming took off 1 base at V and 0 bases at J, with 12 bases between the two ends. The CDR3, as DNA: TGTGCCAGCAGCTTAGATGTGACCCTAGCTAACTATGGCTACACCTTC. It encodes CASSLDVTLANYGYTF.

The rearrangement joins TRBV18 to TRBJ1-5; D is uncertain. The V end was cut by 3 bases, the J end by 0 bases, with 12 bases between. This CDR3 spans 16 amino acids. Germline V gives CDR1 KGHSH, CDR2 LQKENI. CDR3 sequence (DNA): TGTGCCAGCTCACCGTCGGGCGGATATAGCAATCAGCCCCAGCATTTT. It specifies CASSPSGGYSNQPQHF.

The V and J genes are TRBV20-1 and TRBJ2-3; D ambiguous. The CDR3 length is 14 residues. Trimming took off 4 bases at V and 3 bases at J, with 14 bases between the two ends. Germline V lookup: CDR1 DFQATT, CDR2 SNEGSKA (reference sequence). Written as DNA, the CDR3 is TGCAGTGCTAAAGGGCGGCCCGGGACAGATACGCAGTATTTT. Residues: CSAKGRPGTDTQYF.

The chain uses TRBV7-2 and TRBJ2-5, with D unresolved. Germline loops: CDR1 SGHTA, CDR2 FQGNSA. The V and J ends lost 5 bases and 5 bases respectively, with 12 bases between them. The CDR3 contains 13 residues. In nucleotides, the CDR3 is TGTGCCAGCAGCCCGAACATGCGGGAGACCCAGTACTTC. It translates to CASSPNMRETQYF.

A few counts support this clonotype. The chain couples TRBV20-1 to TRBJ2-5; D gene unclear. With 0 bases removed from V and 5 bases from J, the gap between germline ends came to 7 bases. CDR1 DFQATT and CDR2 SNEGSKA come from the germline V gene (reference sequence). CDR3 length equals 12 residues. The CDR3, as DNA: TGCAGTGCTAGAGACCAGATCGAGACCCAGTACTTC. It yields the protein CSARDQIETQYF.

This clonotype was seen repeatedly, ten times or more. This chain joins TRBV6-1 and TRBJ2-7; 10 bases match TRBD2. The CDR3 covers 13 residues. Trimming took 5 bases from V and 5 from J; bases not matched to a gene: 3. From germline, CDR1 is MNHNS and CDR2 SASEGT. The CDR3 DNA sequence: TGTGCCAGCAGTCTCGGACTAGCGGACGAGCAGTACTTC. Its translation: CASSLGLADEQYF.

The rearrangement links TRBV10-3 to TRBJ2-3; 8 bases map to TRBD2. V gave up 4 bases and J gave up 0 bases; unmatched junction bases: 3. The CDR3 consists of 15 residues. CDR1 ENHRY and CDR2 SYGVKD come from the germline V gene. CDR3 in amino acids: CAISAAGGSTDTQYF. The CDR3 region has the DNA TGTGCCATCAGTGCGGCGGGAGGCAGCACAGATACGCAGTATTTT.

The chain employs TRBV20-1 and TRBJ2-3; 8 bases agree with TRBD2. Per the germline V gene, CDR1 is DFQATT and CDR2 is SNEGSKA (reference sequence). The CDR3 is 11 residues long. The V and J ends lost 6 bases and 13 bases, in that order; junction bases with no gene match: 9. This CDR3 reads CSAARGEEKYF. The DNA for the CDR3 is TGCAGTGCCGCGCGGGGGGAAGAGAAGTATTTT.

This clonotype occurred a few times. This rearrangement joins TRBV7-9 to TRBJ2-5; 7 bases map to TRBD2. After removal of 4 bases from V and 1 base from J, the junction contained 9 bases not matched to a gene. The CDR3 length is 16 residues. The V gene's germline CDR1 is SEHNR and CDR2 FQNEAQ (reference sequence). CDR3 bases: TGTGCCAGCAGCTCGAACTTTGGACTAGTCCAAGAGACCCAGTACTTC. Its protein product is CASSSNFGLVQETQYF.

This clonotype was seen at least ten times. The J gene is TRBJ2-7, the V gene TRBV12-3 or TRBV12-4; D is perhaps TRBD1 (5 bases). Trimming took off 6 bases at V and 2 bases at J, with 14 bases between the two ends. This CDR3 is 14 amino acids long. CDR3 bases: TGTGCCAGCAGCCTAGACACAGGCCCCTACGAGCAGTACTTC. Translation: CASSLDTGPYEQYF.

V is TRBV10-3 and J is TRBJ2-1; TRBD2 is a possible D gene (5 bases). The V gene lost 5 bases and the J gene lost 7 bases, with 15 bases spanning the gap. The CDR3 extends over 14 amino acids. From germline, CDR1 is ENHRY and CDR2 SYGVKD. CDR3 protein: CAISSELEVNEQFF. In DNA form, the CDR3 reads TGTGCCATCAGTAGCGAACTAGAGGTGAATGAGCAGTTCTTC.

Written as DNA, the CDR3 is TGCAGTGCTAGAGCCTACCAAGAGACCCAGTACTTC. As protein: CSARAYQETQYF. The chain has TRBV20-1 and TRBJ2-5, with D unresolved. This CDR3 region has 12 residues. V lost 1 base and J lost 0, with 3 bases in between. CDR1 is DFQATT, CDR2 SNEGSKA, per germline (reference sequence).

This clonotype came up a few times. The chain joins TRBV6-5 to TRBJ2-7; the D gene is possibly TRBD1 (8 bases). V lost 2 bases, J lost 5 bases, and 19 bases lay in between. CDR3 size: 16 residues. Looked up from germline, CDR1 is MNHEY and CDR2 is SVGAGI. As DNA, the CDR3 is TGTGCCAGCAGTTACACCGAAACAGGGGGGGGCCACGAGCAGTACTTC. Translating it yields CASSYTETGGGHEQYF.

The chain uses TRBV30 and TRBJ1-2, with D tentatively TRBD1 (6 bases). The CDR3 covers 16 residues. CDR1 is GTSNPN, CDR2 SVGIG, per germline (reference sequence). V lost 4 bases to trimming and J lost 5 bases, with 23 bases between them. The CDR3 sequence is CAWTKKGGGLGYGYTF. The CDR3 nucleotides read TGTGCCTGGACGAAGAAAGGAGGGGGGCTGGGTTATGGCTACACCTTC. The full variable domain, rest sourced from reference TRBV30 and TRBJ1-2, is SQTIHQWPATLVQPVGSPLSLECTVEGTSNPNLYWYRQAAGRGLQLLFYSVGIGQISSEVPQNLSASRPQDRQFILSSKKLLLSDSGFYLCAWTKKGGGLGYGYTFGSGTRLTVV.

The CDR3 sequence is CASSLTNLRDEQYF. CDR3 DNA: TGTGCCAGCAGCTTAACCAACCTACGGGACGAGCAGTACTTC. J is TRBJ2-7 and V is TRBV7-8; D is ambiguous. Germline V gene sequence: CDR1 SGHVS, CDR2 FQNEAQ. This CDR3 is 14 amino acids long. V gave up 2 bases and J gave up 5 bases, with 13 bases separating them.

The rearrangement links TRBV7-2 to TRBJ2-7, with D perhaps TRBD1 (6 bases). This CDR3 spans 14 amino acids. V was trimmed by 1 base and J by 3 bases, leaving 10 bases between them. In germline, CDR1 is SGHTA, CDR2 FQGNSA. The CDR3 DNA reads TGTGCCAGCAGCTTAGTCTGGGACAACTACGAGCAGTACTTC. Amino acid sequence: CASSLVWDNYEQYF.

This clonotype showed up just a few times. The V and J genes are TRBV20-1 and TRBJ2-1; 11 bases are a match to TRBD2. With 1 base clipped from V and 9 bases from J, the junction kept 8 bases outside the gene matches. The CDR3 contains 15 residues. Germline CDR1 and CDR2: DFQATT and SNEGSKA (reference sequence). CDR3: CSARAWTSGYAEQFF. Here the CDR3 DNA reads TGCAGTGCTAGAGCCTGGACTAGCGGGTATGCTGAGCAGTTCTTC.

The sample holds a few counts of this clonotype. The V and J genes are TRBV5-1 and TRBJ1-1; D may be TRBD1 (6 bases). Per the germline V gene, CDR1 is SGHRS and CDR2 is YFSETQ. The CDR3 is made up of 12 amino acids. The V gene lost 5 bases and the J gene lost 7 bases, with 12 bases spanning the gap. The chain's CDR3 is CASRPDRHEAFF. CDR3 DNA sequence: TGCGCCAGCAGACCAGACAGGCATGAAGCTTTCTTT.

This clonotype was seen ten or more times. The V call is TRBV12-3 or TRBV12-4, the J call TRBJ1-1; the D is unclear. V lost 2 bases to trimming and J lost 5 bases, with 9 bases between them. This CDR3 comprises 13 residues. This CDR3 reads CASSLFAGTEAFF. As DNA, the CDR3 is TGTGCCAGCAGTTTATTCGCGGGAACTGAAGCTTTCTTT.